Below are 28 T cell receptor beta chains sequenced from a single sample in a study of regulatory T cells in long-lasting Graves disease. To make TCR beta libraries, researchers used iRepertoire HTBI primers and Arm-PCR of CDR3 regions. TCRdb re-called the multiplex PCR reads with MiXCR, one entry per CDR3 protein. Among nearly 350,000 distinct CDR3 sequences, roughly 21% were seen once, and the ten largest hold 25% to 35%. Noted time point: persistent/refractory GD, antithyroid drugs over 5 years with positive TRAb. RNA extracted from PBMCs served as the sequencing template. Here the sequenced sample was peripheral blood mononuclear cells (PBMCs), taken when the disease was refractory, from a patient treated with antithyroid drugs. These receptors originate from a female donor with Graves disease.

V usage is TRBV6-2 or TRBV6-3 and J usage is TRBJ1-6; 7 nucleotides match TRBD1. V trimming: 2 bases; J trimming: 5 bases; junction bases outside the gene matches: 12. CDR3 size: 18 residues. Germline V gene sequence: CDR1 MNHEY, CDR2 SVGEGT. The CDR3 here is CASSYDRDLDPHNSPLHF. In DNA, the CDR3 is TGTGCCAGCAGTTACGACAGGGACTTGGACCCTCATAATTCACCCCTCCACTTT.

The CDR3 here is CASTPPPGQGGEKLFF. CDR3 DNA: TGTGCCAGCACCCCTCCACCGGGACAGGGTGGTGAAAAACTGTTTTTT. The rearrangement joins TRBV28 to TRBJ1-4; 9 bases align to TRBD1. The J segment lost 7 bases and the V segment lost 7 bases, leaving 13 bases of the junction unmatched. CDR3 size: 16 residues. CDR1 and CDR2 (germline): MDHEN, SYDVKM.

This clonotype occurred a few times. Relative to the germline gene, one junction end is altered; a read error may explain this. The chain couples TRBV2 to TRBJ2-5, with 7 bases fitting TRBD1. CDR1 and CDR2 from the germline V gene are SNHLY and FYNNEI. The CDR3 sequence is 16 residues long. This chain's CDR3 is CASSSSRRGLGETQYF. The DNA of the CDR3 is TGCGCCAGCAGCTCGAGTCGCAGGGGGTTAGGGGAGACCCAGTACTTC.

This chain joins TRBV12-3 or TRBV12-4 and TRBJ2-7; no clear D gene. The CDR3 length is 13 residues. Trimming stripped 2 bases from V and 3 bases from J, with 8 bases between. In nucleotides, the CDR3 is TGTGCCAGCAGTTTACGGCTGATCTACGAGCAGTACTTC. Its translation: CASSLRLIYEQYF.

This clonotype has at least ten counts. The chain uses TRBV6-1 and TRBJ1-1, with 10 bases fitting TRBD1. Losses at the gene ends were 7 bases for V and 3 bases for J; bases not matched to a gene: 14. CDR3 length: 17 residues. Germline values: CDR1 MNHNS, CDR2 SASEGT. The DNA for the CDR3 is TGTGCCAGCAAGGCCGGGACAGGGGTTCGGCGAGACACTGAAGCTTTCTTT. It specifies CASKAGTGVRRDTEAFF.

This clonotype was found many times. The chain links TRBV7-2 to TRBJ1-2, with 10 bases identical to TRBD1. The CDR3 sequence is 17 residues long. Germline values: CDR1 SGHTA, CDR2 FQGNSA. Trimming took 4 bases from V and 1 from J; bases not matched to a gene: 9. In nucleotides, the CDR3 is TGTGCCAGCAGCTGGGACAGGGGTGCTTCGTATAACTATGGCTACACCTTC. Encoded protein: CASSWDRGASYNYGYTF. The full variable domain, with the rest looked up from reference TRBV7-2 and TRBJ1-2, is GAGVSQSPSNKVTEKGKDVELRCDPISGHTALYWYRQSLGQGLEFLIYFQGNSAPDKSGLPSDRFSAERTGGSVSTLTIQRTQQEDSAVYLCASSWDRGASYNYGYTFGSGTRLTVV.

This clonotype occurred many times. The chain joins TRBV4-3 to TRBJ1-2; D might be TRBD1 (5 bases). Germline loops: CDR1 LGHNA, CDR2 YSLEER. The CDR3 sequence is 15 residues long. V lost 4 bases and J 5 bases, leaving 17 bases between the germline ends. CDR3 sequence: CASSPKHPSGYGYTF. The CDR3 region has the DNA TGCGCCAGCAGCCCTAAACACCCGTCAGGGTATGGCTACACCTTC.

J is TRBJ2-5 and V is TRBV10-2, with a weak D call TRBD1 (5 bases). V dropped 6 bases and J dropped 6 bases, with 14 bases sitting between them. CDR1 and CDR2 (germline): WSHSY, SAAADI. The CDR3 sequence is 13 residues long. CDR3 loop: CASRGQGGQTQYF. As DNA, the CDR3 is TGCGCCAGCAGGGGGCAGGGTGGACAGACCCAGTACTTC.

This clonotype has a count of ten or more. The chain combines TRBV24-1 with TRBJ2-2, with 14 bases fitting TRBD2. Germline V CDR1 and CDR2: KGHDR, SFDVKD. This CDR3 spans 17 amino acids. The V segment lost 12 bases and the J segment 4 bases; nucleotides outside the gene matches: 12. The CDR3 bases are TGTGCCGCACAGGGGACTAGCGGGAGAGGAAGCACCGGGGAGCTGTTTTTT. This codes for CAAQGTSGRGSTGELFF.

The CDR3, as DNA: TGTGCCAGCACCTTCGGGGGAACAGATACGCAGTATTTT. Its translation: CASTFGGTDTQYF. V is TRBV28 and J is TRBJ2-3, with D maybe TRBD2 (6 bases). The CDR3 sequence is 13 residues long. In germline, CDR1 is MDHEN, CDR2 SYDVKM. Trimming removed 7 bases from V and 3 bases from J, with 11 bases in between.

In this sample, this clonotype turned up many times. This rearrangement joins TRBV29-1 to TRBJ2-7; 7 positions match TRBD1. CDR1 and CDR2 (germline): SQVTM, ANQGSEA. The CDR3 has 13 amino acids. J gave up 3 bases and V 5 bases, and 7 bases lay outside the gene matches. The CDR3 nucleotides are TGCAGCGTTAGCGACGGGACAGACTACGAGCAGTACTTC. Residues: CSVSDGTDYEQYF.

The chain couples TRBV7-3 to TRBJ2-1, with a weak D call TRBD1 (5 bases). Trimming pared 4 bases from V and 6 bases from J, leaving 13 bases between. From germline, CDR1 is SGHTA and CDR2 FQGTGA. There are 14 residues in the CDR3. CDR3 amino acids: CASSSQGCRNEQFF. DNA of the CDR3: TGTGCCAGCAGCTCCCAGGGCTGCCGCAATGAGCAGTTCTTC.

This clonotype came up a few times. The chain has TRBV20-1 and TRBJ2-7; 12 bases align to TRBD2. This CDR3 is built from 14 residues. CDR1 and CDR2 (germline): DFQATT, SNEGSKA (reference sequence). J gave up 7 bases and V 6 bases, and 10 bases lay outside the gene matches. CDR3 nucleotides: TGCAGTGCCGAAATGGCTAGCGGGGGGGCGGAGCAGTACTTC. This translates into CSAEMASGGAEQYF.

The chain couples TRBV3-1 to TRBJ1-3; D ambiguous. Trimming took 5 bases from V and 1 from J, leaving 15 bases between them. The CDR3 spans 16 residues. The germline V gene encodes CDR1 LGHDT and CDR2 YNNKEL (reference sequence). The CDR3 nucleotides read TGTGCCAGCAGCTACGGACGGACTTTGTCTGGAAACACCATATATTTT. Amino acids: CASSYGRTLSGNTIYF.

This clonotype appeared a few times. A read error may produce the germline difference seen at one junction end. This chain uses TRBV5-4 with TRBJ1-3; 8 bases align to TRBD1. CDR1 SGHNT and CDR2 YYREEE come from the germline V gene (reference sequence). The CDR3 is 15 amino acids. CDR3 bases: TGTGTCAGCAGCTACGACAGGGGTTCGGGAAACACCATATATTTT. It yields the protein CVSSYDRGSGNTIYF.

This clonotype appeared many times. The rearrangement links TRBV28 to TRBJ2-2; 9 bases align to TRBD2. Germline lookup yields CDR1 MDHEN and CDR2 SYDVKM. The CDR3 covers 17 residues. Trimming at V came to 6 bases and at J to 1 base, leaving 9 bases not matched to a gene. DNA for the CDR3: TGTGCCAGCAGACTCCCGGGACTAGCCGTGAACACCGGGGAGCTGTTTTTT. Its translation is CASRLPGLAVNTGELFF.

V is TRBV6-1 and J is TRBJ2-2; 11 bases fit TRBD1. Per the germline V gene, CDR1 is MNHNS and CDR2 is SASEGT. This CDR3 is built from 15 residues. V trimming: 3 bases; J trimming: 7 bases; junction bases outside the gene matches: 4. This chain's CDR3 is CASSEGQGEIGELFF. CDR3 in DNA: TGTGCCAGCAGTGAGGGACAGGGGGAGATCGGGGAGCTGTTTTTT.

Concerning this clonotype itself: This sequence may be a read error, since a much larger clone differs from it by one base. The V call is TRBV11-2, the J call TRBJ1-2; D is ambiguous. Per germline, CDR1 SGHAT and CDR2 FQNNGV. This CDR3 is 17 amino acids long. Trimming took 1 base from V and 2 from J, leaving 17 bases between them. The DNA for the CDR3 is TGTGCCAGCAGCTTAGCGTTAATGGCGGGGTTCAACTATGGCTACACCTTC. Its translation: CASSLALMAGFNYGYTF.

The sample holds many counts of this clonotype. For the CDR3, the DNA is TGTGCCAGCAGCGGACCGGAGCGCCTCGAGCAGTACTTC. This translates into CASSGPERLEQYF. The chain employs TRBV28 and TRBJ2-7; D is uncertain. The ends were cut back, 6 bases at V and 6 bases at J, with 15 bases in the middle. The CDR3 is made up of 13 amino acids. The germline V gene has CDR1 MDHEN and CDR2 SYDVKM.

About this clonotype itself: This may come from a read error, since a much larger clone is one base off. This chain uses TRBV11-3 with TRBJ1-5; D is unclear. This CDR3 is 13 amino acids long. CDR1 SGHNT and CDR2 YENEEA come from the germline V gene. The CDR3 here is CANSLALGQPQHF. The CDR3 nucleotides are TGTGCCAACAGCTTAGCACTAGGTCAGCCCCAGCATTTT.

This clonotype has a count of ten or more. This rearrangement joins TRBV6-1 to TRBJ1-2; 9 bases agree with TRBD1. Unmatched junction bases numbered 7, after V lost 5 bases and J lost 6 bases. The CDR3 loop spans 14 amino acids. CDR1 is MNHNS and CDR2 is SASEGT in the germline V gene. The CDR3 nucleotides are TGTGCCAGCAGTCGGACAGGGGCAAGGAATGGCTACACCTTC. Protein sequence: CASSRTGARNGYTF.

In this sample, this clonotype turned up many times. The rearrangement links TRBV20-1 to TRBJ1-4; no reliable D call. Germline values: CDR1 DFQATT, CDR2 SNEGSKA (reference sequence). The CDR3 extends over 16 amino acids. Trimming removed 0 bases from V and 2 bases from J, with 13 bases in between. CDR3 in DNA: TGCAGTGCTAGAGAGGTGGCGGGAACGACTAATGAAAAACTGTTTTTT. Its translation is CSAREVAGTTNEKLFF.

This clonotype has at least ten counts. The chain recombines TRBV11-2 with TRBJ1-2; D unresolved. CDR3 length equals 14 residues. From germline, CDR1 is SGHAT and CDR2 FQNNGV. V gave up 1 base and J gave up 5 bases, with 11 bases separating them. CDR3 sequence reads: CASSLVRKPYGYTF. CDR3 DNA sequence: TGTGCCAGCAGCTTAGTCCGAAAGCCGTATGGCTACACCTTC.

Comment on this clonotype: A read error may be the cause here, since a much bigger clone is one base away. CDR3 loop: CASSRSGGLNTEASF. CDR3 DNA sequence: TGTGCCAGCAGCCGCTCTGGGGGCCTCAACACTGAAGCTTCCTTT. The V gene is TRBV7-8, the J gene TRBJ1-1; perhaps TRBD1 as D (6 bases). Germline loops: CDR1 SGHVS, CDR2 FQNEAQ. This CDR3 has 15 amino acids.

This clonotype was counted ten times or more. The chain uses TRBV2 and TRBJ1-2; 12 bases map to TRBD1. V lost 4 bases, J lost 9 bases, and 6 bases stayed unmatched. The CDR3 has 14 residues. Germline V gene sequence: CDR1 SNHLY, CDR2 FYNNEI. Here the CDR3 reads CASSAGTGGLSYTF. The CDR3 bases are TGTGCCAGCAGTGCCGGGACAGGGGGCTTGAGCTACACCTTC.

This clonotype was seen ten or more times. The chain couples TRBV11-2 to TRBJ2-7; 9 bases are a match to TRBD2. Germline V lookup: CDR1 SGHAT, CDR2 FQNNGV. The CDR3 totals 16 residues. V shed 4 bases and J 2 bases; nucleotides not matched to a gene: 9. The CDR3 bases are TGTGCCAGCAGCTCCCTAAGCGGGGGGACCACCTACGAGCAGTACTTC. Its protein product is CASSSLSGGTTYEQYF. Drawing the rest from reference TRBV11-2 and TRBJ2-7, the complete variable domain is EAGVAQSPRYKIIEKRQSVAFWCNPISGHATLYWYQQILGQGPKLLIQFQNNGVVDDSQLPKDRFSAERLKGVDSTLKIQPAKLEDSAVYLCASSSLSGGTTYEQYFGPGTRLTVT.

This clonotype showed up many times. CDR3 in amino acids: CASSLYEAGIYEQYF. The CDR3 DNA reads as TGTGCCAGCAGTTTGTACGAAGCGGGGATCTACGAGCAGTACTTC. The chain has TRBV12-3 or TRBV12-4 and TRBJ2-7, with 7 bases that match TRBD2. The trim removed 3 bases at V and 3 bases at J, leaving 8 bases unmatched. The CDR3 runs to 15 residues.

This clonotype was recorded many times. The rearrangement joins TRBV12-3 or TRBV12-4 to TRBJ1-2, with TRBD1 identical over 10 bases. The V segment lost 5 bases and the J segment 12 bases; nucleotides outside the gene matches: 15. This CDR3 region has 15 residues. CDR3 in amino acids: CASSPKPGTGEGNTF. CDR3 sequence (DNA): TGTGCCAGCAGTCCCAAACCCGGGACAGGGGAAGGGAACACCTTC.